These T cell receptor beta chains were read from a single sample in a study of response to subunit inactivated influenza vaccine. MiXCR, applied by TCRdb to the RT-PCR reads, yields one record per CDR3 protein. The data show 630,000 or so distinct CDR3 sequences, less than 20% seen once. Material: PBMCs from blood, obtained roughly 12 days after vaccination. These receptors originate from a man in his fifties who received an inactivated influenza vaccine. Both conserved end residues are part of each CDR3. D genes are given only for firm matches. Expanded clones get a size class; other rows say once, few or many, or leave the size out.

d_gene: TRBD2
abundance: NA
j_gene: TRBJ2-7
v_gene: TRBV28
CDR3nt: TGTGCCAGCAAGTTTTTTGCGGGGGGCAGCTACGAGCAGTACTTC
CDR3aa: CASKFFAGGSYEQYF

d_gene: NA
abundance: NA
j_gene: TRBJ1-5
v_gene: TRBV30
CDR3nt: TGTGCCTGGAGTGTACCAGGCAATCAGCCCCAGCATTTT
CDR3aa: CAWSVPGNQPQHF

d_gene: NA
abundance: NA
j_gene: TRBJ1-2
v_gene: TRBV10-3
CDR3nt: TGTGCCATCAGTGAGGGACTTAACGCCGGCTACACCTTC
CDR3aa: CAISEGLNAGYTF

d_gene: TRBD1
abundance: NA
j_gene: TRBJ1-4
v_gene: TRBV9
CDR3nt: TGTGCCAGCAGCGTAGGAGGGACAGCAACTAATGAAAAACTGTTTTTT
CDR3aa: CASSVGGTATNEKLFF

d_gene: TRBD2
abundance: few
j_gene: TRBJ2-5
v_gene: TRBV5-1
CDR3nt: TGCGCCAGCAGCTTGACTAGCGGGAGAACAGAGACCCAGTACTTC
CDR3aa: CASSLTSGRTETQYF

d_gene: TRBD1
abundance: many
j_gene: TRBJ2-1
v_gene: TRBV12-3/TRBV12-4
CDR3nt: TGTGCCAGCAGTTTAGCAGGGGGCCATGAGCAGTTCTTC
CDR3aa: CASSLAGGHEQFF

d_gene: TRBD1
abundance: many
j_gene: TRBJ1-2
v_gene: TRBV12-3/TRBV12-4
CDR3nt: TGTGCCAGCAGTGCCGGGACAGGGGATATTTTAGTTGGCTACACCTTC
CDR3aa: CASSAGTGDILVGYTF

d_gene: TRBD1
abundance: few
j_gene: TRBJ2-1
v_gene: TRBV12-3/TRBV12-4
CDR3nt: TGTGCCAGCAGTTTAGCGCCCCCCAGGGGGCCACCTAATGAGCAGTTCTTC
CDR3aa: CASSLAPPRGPPNEQFF

d_gene: NA
abundance: NA
j_gene: TRBJ2-7
v_gene: TRBV6-5
CDR3nt: TGTGCCAGCACCAGGGGCGACGAGCAGTACTTC
CDR3aa: CASTRGDEQYF

d_gene: TRBD2
abundance: NA
j_gene: TRBJ2-7
v_gene: TRBV5-4
CDR3nt: TGTGCCAGCAGCTCCGAGCGGGGGGGCGCCTACGAGCAGTACTTC
CDR3aa: CASSSERGGAYEQYF

d_gene: TRBD1
abundance: NA
j_gene: TRBJ1-2
v_gene: TRBV20-1
CDR3nt: TGCAGTGCTAGAGATCCAACCGGGACAGCCTATGGCTACACCTTC
CDR3aa: CSARDPTGTAYGYTF

d_gene: NA
abundance: many
j_gene: TRBJ2-1
v_gene: TRBV27
CDR3nt: TGTGCCAGCCAGGATTGGAATGAGCAGTTCTTC
CDR3aa: CASQDWNEQFF

d_gene: NA
abundance: NA
j_gene: TRBJ2-3
v_gene: TRBV7-2
CDR3nt: TGTGCCAGCAGCTTAGACAGGTGGGCAGATACGCAGTATTTT
CDR3aa: CASSLDRWADTQYF

d_gene: NA
abundance: NA
j_gene: TRBJ2-3
v_gene: TRBV20-1
CDR3nt: TGCAGTGCTAGAGCGCTTGGAGATACGCAGTATTTT
CDR3aa: CSARALGDTQYF

d_gene: NA
abundance: few
j_gene: TRBJ2-3
v_gene: TRBV6-1
CDR3nt: TGTGCCATCGATGAAAAACAGGGCTTGACAGATACGCAGTATTTT
CDR3aa: CAIDEKQGLTDTQYF